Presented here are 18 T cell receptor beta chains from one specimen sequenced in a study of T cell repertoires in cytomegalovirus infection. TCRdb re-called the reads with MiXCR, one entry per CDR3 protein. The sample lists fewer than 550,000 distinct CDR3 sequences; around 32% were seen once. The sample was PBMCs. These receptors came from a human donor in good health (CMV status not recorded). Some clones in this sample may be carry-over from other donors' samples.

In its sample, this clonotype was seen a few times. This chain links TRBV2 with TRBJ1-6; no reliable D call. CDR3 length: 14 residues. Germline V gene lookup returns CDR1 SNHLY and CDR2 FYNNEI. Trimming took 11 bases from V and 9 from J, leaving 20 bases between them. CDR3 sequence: CAANNGFVASPLHF. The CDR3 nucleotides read TGTGCCGCAAACAACGGATTTGTTGCTTCACCCCTCCACTTT.

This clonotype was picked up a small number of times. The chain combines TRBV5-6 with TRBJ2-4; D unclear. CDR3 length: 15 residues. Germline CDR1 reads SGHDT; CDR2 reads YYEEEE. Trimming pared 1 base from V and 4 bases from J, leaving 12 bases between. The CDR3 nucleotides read TGTGCCAGCAGCTTGATTGTGGCAGGAAAAAACATTCAGTACTTC. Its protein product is CASSLIVAGKNIQYF.

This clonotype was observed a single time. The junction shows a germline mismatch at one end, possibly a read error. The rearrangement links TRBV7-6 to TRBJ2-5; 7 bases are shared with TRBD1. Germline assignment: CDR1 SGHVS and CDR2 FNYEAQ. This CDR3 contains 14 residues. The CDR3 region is CAISFAGGQETQYF. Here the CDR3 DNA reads TGTGCCATCAGCTTCGCAGGGGGACAAGAGACCCAGTACTTC. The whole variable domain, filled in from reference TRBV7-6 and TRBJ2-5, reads GAGVSQSPRYKVTKRGQDVALRCDPISGHVSLYWYRQALGQGPEFLTYFNYEAQQDKSGLPNDRFSAERPEGSISTLTIQRTEQRDSAMYRCAISFAGGQETQYFGPGTRLLVL.

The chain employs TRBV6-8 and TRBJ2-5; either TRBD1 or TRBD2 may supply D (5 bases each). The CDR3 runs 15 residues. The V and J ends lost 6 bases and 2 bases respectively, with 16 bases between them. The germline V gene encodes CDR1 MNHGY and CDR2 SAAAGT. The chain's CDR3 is CASRRWDPNQETQYF. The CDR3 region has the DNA TGTGCCAGCAGACGATGGGACCCCAATCAAGAGACCCAGTACTTC.

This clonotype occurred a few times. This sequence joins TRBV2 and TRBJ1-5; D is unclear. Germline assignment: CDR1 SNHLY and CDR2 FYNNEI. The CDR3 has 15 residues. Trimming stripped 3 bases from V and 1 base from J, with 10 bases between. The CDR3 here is CASSDTAVSNQPQHF. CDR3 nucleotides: TGTGCCAGCAGTGACACCGCGGTAAGCAATCAGCCCCAGCATTTT.

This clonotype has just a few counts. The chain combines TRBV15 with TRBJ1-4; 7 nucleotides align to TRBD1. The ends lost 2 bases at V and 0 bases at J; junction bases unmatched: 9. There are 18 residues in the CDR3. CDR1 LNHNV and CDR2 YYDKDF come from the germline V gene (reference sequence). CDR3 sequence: CATSRSPGQIPTNEKLFF. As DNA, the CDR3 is TGTGCCACCAGCAGATCCCCGGGACAGATACCAACTAATGAAAAACTGTTTTTT.

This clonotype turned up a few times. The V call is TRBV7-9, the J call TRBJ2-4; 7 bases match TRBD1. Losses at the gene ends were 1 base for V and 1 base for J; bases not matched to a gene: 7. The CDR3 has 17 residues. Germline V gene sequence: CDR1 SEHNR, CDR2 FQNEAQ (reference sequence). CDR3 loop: CASSLEQGSRAKNIQYF. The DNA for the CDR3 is TGTGCCAGCAGCTTAGAACAGGGGAGTCGGGCCAAAAACATTCAGTACTTC.

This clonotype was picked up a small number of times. The CDR3 nucleotides are TGTGCCAGCAGTTTGCAGGGCCACACCGGGGAGCTGTTTTTT. This translates into CASSLQGHTGELFF. V usage is TRBV28 and J usage is TRBJ2-2; a weak D match, TRBD1 (5 bases). This CDR3 is 14 amino acids long. Trimming removed 3 bases at V and 3 bases at J, with 8 bases between. The germline gives CDR1 MDHEN, CDR2 SYDVKM.

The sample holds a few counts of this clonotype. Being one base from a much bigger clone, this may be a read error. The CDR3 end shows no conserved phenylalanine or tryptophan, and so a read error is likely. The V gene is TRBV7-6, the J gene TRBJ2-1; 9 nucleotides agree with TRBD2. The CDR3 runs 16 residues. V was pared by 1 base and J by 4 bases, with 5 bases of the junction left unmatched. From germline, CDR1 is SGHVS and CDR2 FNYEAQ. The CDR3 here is CASSLVSSGGYNEQFL. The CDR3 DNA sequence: TGTGCCAGCAGCTTAGTCTCCAGCGGGGGGTACAATGAGCAGTTCTTA.

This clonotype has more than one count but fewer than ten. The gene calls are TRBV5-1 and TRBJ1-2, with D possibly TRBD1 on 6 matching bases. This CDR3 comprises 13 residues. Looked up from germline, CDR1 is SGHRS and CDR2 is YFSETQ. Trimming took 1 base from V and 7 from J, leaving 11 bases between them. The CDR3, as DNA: TGCGCCAGCAGCTTGACAGGGCCCGGTGGCTACACCTTC. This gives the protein CASSLTGPGGYTF.

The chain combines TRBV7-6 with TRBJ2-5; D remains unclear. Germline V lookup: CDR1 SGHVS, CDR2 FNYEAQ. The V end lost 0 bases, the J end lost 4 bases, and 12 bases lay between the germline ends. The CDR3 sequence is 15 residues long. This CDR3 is CASSLAGRGAETQYF. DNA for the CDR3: TGTGCCAGCAGCTTAGCCGGACGAGGCGCAGAGACCCAGTACTTC.

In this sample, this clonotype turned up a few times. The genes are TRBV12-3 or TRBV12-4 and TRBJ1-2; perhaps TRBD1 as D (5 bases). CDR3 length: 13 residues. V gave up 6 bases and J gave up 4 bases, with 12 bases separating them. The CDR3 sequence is CASRRDVRYGYTF. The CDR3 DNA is TGTGCCAGCAGGAGGGACGTCCGCTATGGCTACACCTTC.

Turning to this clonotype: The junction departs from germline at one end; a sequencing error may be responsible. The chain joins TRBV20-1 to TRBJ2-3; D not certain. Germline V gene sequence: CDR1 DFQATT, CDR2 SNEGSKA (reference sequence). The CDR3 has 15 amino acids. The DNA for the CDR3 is TGCAGTGCCACCGACCCCGGCAGACGCACAGATACGAAGTATTTT. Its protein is CSATDPGRRTDTKYF.

The DNA for the CDR3 is TGTGCCAGCAACTCGGAGGCGGGAAACACCATATATTTT. This translates into CASNSEAGNTIYF. The chain joins TRBV5-5 to TRBJ1-3; D unclear. The germline gives CDR1 SGHKS, CDR2 YYEKEE (reference sequence). The CDR3 contains 13 residues. The V end lost 6 bases, the J end lost 4 bases, and 11 bases lay between the germline ends. Full variable domain (rest looked up from reference TRBV5-5 and TRBJ1-3): DAGVTQSPTHLIKTRGQQVTLRCSPISGHKSVSWYQQVLGQGPQFIFQYYEKEERGRGNFPDRFSARQFPNYSSELNVNALLLGDSALYLCASNSEAGNTIYFGEGSWLTVV.

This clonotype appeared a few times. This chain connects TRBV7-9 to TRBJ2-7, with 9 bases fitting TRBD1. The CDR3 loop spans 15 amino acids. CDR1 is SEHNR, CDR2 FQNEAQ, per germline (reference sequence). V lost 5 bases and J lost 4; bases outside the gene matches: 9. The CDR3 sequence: CASSPVGTGIYEQYF. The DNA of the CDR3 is TGTGCCAGCAGCCCCGTCGGGACAGGGATATACGAGCAGTACTTC.

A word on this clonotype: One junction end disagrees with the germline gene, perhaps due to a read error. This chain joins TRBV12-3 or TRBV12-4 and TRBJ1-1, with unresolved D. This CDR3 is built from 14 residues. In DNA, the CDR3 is TGTGCCTGCAGTGAATGGGGAGTGGGCACTGAAGCTTTCTTT. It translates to CACSEWGVGTEAFF.

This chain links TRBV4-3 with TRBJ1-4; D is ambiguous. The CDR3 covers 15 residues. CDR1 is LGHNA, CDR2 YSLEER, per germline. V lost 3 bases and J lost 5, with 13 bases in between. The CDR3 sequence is CASSHSGSPNEKLFF. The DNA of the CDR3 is TGCGCCAGCAGCCACTCGGGCAGTCCAAATGAAAAACTGTTTTTT.

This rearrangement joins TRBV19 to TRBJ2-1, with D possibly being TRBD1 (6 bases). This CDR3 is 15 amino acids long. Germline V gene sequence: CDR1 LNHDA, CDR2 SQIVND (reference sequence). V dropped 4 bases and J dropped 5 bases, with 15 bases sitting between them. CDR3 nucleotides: TGTGCCAGTAGTACATACAGGGAAGGGAACAATGAGCAGTTCTTC. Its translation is CASSTYREGNNEQFF.